These 32 T cell receptor beta chains came from one sample sequenced in a study of T cell responses to AZD1222 COVID-19 vaccine. Method: immunoSEQ multiplex PCR; TCRdb's copy keeps in-frame clones and lacks some. The table lists 150,000 to 200,000 clones, about 89% of them singletons, with 1% to 1.5% in the top ten. This sample comprised peripheral blood, obtained 28 days after the second AZD1222 dose. The receptor set was obtained from an adult who received the AZD1222 COVID-19 vaccine.

The V gene is TRBV7-2, the J gene TRBJ2-2; 7 nucleotides agree with TRBD1. CDR1 is SGHTA, CDR2 FQGNSA, per germline. This CDR3 has 15 residues. V shed 1 base, J shed 7 bases, and the junction held 6 bases outside the gene matches. CDR3 residues: CASSLGPSGGGELFF. The CDR3 region has the DNA TGTGCCAGCAGCTTAGGACCCTCAGGGGGCGGGGAGCTGTTTTTT.

The J gene is TRBJ2-1, the V gene TRBV7-6, with 11 bases that match TRBD1. The germline V gene has CDR1 SGHVS and CDR2 FNYEAQ. V dropped 3 bases and J dropped 2; count of bases not matched to a gene: 9. The CDR3 spans 18 residues. Here the CDR3 reads CASSFTQGQGVPYNEQFF. CDR3 DNA: TGTGCCAGCAGCTTTACGCAGGGACAGGGGGTCCCCTACAATGAGCAGTTCTTC.

The chain has TRBV19 and TRBJ1-1, with unresolved D. Trimming pared 4 bases from V and 3 bases from J, leaving 9 bases between. The CDR3 covers 13 residues. The germline V gene has CDR1 LNHDA and CDR2 SQIVND (reference sequence). CDR3 loop: CASSNPYDTEAFF. Written as DNA, the CDR3 is TGTGCCAGTAGTAACCCTTACGACACTGAAGCTTTCTTT.

The gene calls are TRBV28 and TRBJ2-3, with D perhaps matching TRBD1 (6 bases). The CDR3 length is 13 residues. Germline V lookup: CDR1 MDHEN, CDR2 SYDVKM. The V end lost 8 bases, the J end lost 5 bases, and 14 bases lay between the germline ends. The CDR3 spells CASVEGVGDTQYF. CDR3 bases: TGTGCCAGCGTCGAGGGGGTTGGAGATACGCAGTATTTT.

The V and J genes are TRBV7-2 and TRBJ1-2; D remains unclear. The CDR3 has 13 residues. Germline CDR1 and CDR2: SGHTA and FQGNSA. Trimming took 6 bases from V and 8 from J, leaving 16 bases between them. For the CDR3, the DNA is TGTGCCAGCAGACGGGGAGAACATGGCGGCTACACCTTC. Encoded protein: CASRRGEHGGYTF.

The gene calls are TRBV5-1 and TRBJ2-5; 10 nucleotides match TRBD2. CDR3 length: 15 residues. Unmatched junction bases numbered 2, after V lost 1 base and J lost 2 bases. Germline V gene sequence: CDR1 SGHRS, CDR2 YFSETQ. The CDR3 DNA reads TGCGCCAGCAGCTTGCCGACTAGCGGGCAAGAGACCCAGTACTTC. The encoded protein is CASSLPTSGQETQYF.

This chain joins TRBV10-3 and TRBJ1-2; D remains unclear. CDR3 length: 13 amino acids. The germline gives CDR1 ENHRY, CDR2 SYGVKD. V was clipped by 2 bases and J by 4 bases, with 8 bases between them. DNA of the CDR3: TGTGCCATCAGTGAGGAATCCGTCTATGGCTACACCTTC. Translation gives CAISEESVYGYTF.

V usage is TRBV7-2 and J usage is TRBJ1-6; D gene uncertain. Trimming stripped 1 base from V and 0 bases from J, with 13 bases between. The CDR3 is made up of 18 amino acids. Germline loops: CDR1 SGHTA, CDR2 FQGNSA. CDR3 DNA sequence: TGTGCCAGCAGCTTAGGGTCCCAGTCGAGCTCCTATAATTCACCCCTCCACTTT. This sequence encodes CASSLGSQSSSYNSPLHF.

This chain uses TRBV5-1 with TRBJ2-3; TRBD2 agrees at 11 bases. CDR3 length: 14 amino acids. The junction had 3 bases not matched to a gene; V was cut back by 5 bases and J by 4 bases. Germline lookup yields CDR1 SGHRS and CDR2 YFSETQ. The CDR3 nucleotides read TGCGCCAGCAGTACTAGCGGGGGATCAGATACGCAGTATTTT. Amino acids: CASSTSGGSDTQYF.

V gene TRBV3-1 (or the pseudogene TRBV3-2) combines with J gene TRBJ2-1, with TRBD2 as a possible D gene (6 bases). Trimming pared 0 bases from V and 7 bases from J, leaving 16 bases between. Germline V lookup: CDR1 LGHDT, CDR2 YNNKEL (reference sequence). This CDR3 has 16 amino acids. CDR3 amino acids: CASSQDGLGLMNEQFF. CDR3 sequence (DNA): TGTGCCAGCAGCCAAGATGGGTTGGGACTTATGAATGAGCAGTTCTTC.

The V and J genes are TRBV6-1 and TRBJ1-4; perhaps TRBD1 as D (6 bases). This CDR3 has 16 amino acids. Per the germline V gene, CDR1 is MNHNS and CDR2 is SASEGT. V was pared by 3 bases and J by 0 bases, with 11 bases between. The CDR3 DNA is TGTGCCAGCAGTGATCGAAGGGGGGCAACTAATGAAAAACTGTTTTTT. Protein: CASSDRRGATNEKLFF.

The rearrangement links TRBV15 to TRBJ1-2, with unresolved D. This CDR3 is 14 amino acids long. The germline V gene has CDR1 LNHNV and CDR2 YYDKDF (reference sequence). Trimming removed 2 bases at V and 4 bases at J, with 11 bases between. The CDR3, as DNA: TGTGCCACCAGCAGACAAATGGAGGGCTATGGCTACACCTTC. Its translation: CATSRQMEGYGYTF.

The rearrangement uses TRBV28 and TRBJ1-5, with D perhaps matching TRBD1 (5 bases). The CDR3 consists of 13 residues. Germline V CDR1 and CDR2: MDHEN, SYDVKM. V lost 6 bases and J 4 bases, leaving 10 bases between the germline ends. In DNA, the CDR3 is TGTGCCAGCAGACTAACAGGAAATCAGCCCCAGCATTTT. It yields the protein CASRLTGNQPQHF.

V usage is TRBV13 and J usage is TRBJ1-3; weak D call: TRBD1 (6 bases). Germline CDR1 and CDR2: PRHDT and FYEKMQ (reference sequence). The CDR3 contains 14 residues. The V and J ends lost 7 bases and 2 bases respectively, with 12 bases between them. The chain's CDR3 is CASMGQGTGNTIYF. The CDR3 DNA reads as TGTGCCAGCATGGGTCAGGGGACTGGAAACACCATATATTTT.

The V and J genes are TRBV2 and TRBJ1-1; D unclear. V was clipped by 2 bases and J by 5 bases, with 3 bases between them. Germline V gene data show CDR1 as SNHLY and CDR2 as FYNNEI. This CDR3 region has 11 residues. CDR3 sequence: CASSEITEAFF. CDR3 bases: TGTGCCAGCAGTGAAATAACTGAAGCTTTCTTT.

V usage is TRBV20-1 and J usage is TRBJ2-2; D is undetermined. Trimming took off 6 bases at V and 3 bases at J, with 5 bases between the two ends. Germline V gene sequence: CDR1 DFQATT, CDR2 SNEGSKA (reference sequence). The CDR3 has 11 amino acids. The CDR3 DNA reads TGCAGTGCATCGGACACCGGGGAGCTGTTTTTT. It translates to CSASDTGELFF.

V usage is TRBV19 and J usage is TRBJ2-7, with 11 bases aligning to TRBD2. CDR3 length equals 20 residues. The ends lost 3 bases at V and 4 bases at J; junction bases unmatched: 20. Germline V gene data show CDR1 as LNHDA and CDR2 as SQIVND (reference sequence). The CDR3 DNA follows: TGTGCCAGTAGTATTCGGTTTAGCGGGGGGGTCCCAATGAGTAATTACGAGCAGTACTTC. The encoded protein is CASSIRFSGGVPMSNYEQYF.

V and J are TRBV24-1 and TRBJ2-3; no firm D call. The V gene lost 5 bases and the J gene lost 2 bases, with 10 bases spanning the gap. The length of the CDR3 is 14 residues. Germline CDR1 reads KGHDR; CDR2 reads SFDVKD. In DNA, the CDR3 is TGTGCCACCAGTGGCGTCATGCACACAGATACGCAGTATTTT. Translation gives CATSGVMHTDTQYF.

In its sample, this clone was seen once. The chain carries TRBV5-5 and TRBJ1-2, with D possibly matching TRBD1 (6 bases). V was shortened by 0 bases and J by 2 bases, with 17 bases between the two germline ends. The V gene's germline CDR1 is SGHKS and CDR2 YYEKEE (reference sequence). The CDR3 sequence is 17 residues long. The CDR3: CASSLEAYREVNYGYTF. CDR3 nucleotide sequence: TGTGCCAGCAGCTTGGAGGCTTACAGGGAGGTAAACTATGGCTACACCTTC.

The CDR3 spells CASSLAGDTDTQYF. The DNA for the CDR3 is TGTGCCAGCTCACTAGCGGGGGACACAGATACGCAGTATTTT. V usage is TRBV18 and J usage is TRBJ2-3, with 9 bases that match TRBD2. The CDR3 consists of 14 residues. V lost 4 bases and J lost 2; bases outside the gene matches: 1. Germline assignment: CDR1 KGHSH and CDR2 LQKENI.

The V and J genes are TRBV7-2 and TRBJ1-2; 10 bases align to TRBD1. This CDR3 region has 16 residues. In germline, CDR1 is SGHTA, CDR2 FQGNSA. The trim removed 0 bases at V and 8 bases at J, leaving 9 bases unmatched. CDR3 DNA sequence: TGTGCCAGCAGCTTAGCCCTTTGGGACAGGGGAAGAGGCTACACCTTC. Residues: CASSLALWDRGRGYTF. The whole variable domain, filled in from reference TRBV7-2 and TRBJ1-2, reads GAGVSQSPSNKVTEKGKDVELRCDPISGHTALYWYRQSLGQGLEFLIYFQGNSAPDKSGLPSDRFSAERTGGSVSTLTIQRTQQEDSAVYLCASSLALWDRGRGYTFGSGTRLTVV.

This sequence joins TRBV7-2 and TRBJ2-7; D may be TRBD2 (6 bases). The germline V and J ends were trimmed by 5 bases and 0 bases, with 20 bases remaining between them. Germline V gene sequence: CDR1 SGHTA, CDR2 FQGNSA. The CDR3 length is 17 residues. CDR3 nucleotides: TGTGCCAGCAGCCCCCCCCGGGGGTCGCTGAGCTCCTACGAGCAGTACTTC. As protein: CASSPPRGSLSSYEQYF.

The rearrangement joins TRBV5-1 to TRBJ1-2; maybe TRBD1 (6 bases). V dropped 0 bases and J dropped 3 bases, with 12 bases sitting between them. Germline CDR1 reads SGHRS; CDR2 reads YFSETQ. The CDR3 runs 15 residues. CDR3 sequence reads: CASSLAEGGHYGYTF. CDR3 sequence (DNA): TGCGCCAGCAGCTTGGCAGAAGGGGGGCACTATGGCTACACCTTC.

The V gene is TRBV6-2 or TRBV6-3, the J gene TRBJ1-1; D unclear. The CDR3 is 11 amino acids. CDR1 is MNHEY, CDR2 SVGEGT, per germline. Deletions cut 8 bases from V and 4 bases from J, with 8 bases between. The CDR3 reads CASGPGTEAFF. Here the CDR3 DNA reads TGTGCCAGCGGCCCGGGCACTGAAGCTTTCTTT.

The chain carries TRBV5-5 and TRBJ1-1; perhaps TRBD1 as D (6 bases). The V end lost 2 bases, the J end lost 4 bases, and 18 bases lay between the germline ends. Germline CDR1 reads SGHKS; CDR2 reads YYEKEE (reference sequence). The CDR3 has 16 residues. The CDR3 is CASSFRKGIGGTEAFF. The CDR3 DNA sequence: TGTGCCAGCAGCTTCCGAAAGGGGATAGGGGGCACTGAAGCTTTCTTT.

The rearrangement uses TRBV2 and TRBJ2-1; TRBD1 agrees at 12 bases. The CDR3 is made up of 16 amino acids. Germline V lookup: CDR1 SNHLY, CDR2 FYNNEI. Unmatched junction bases numbered 7, after V lost 6 bases and J lost 4 bases. Here the CDR3 reads CASRPGTGGGYNEQFF. The CDR3 nucleotides read TGTGCCAGCAGGCCCGGGACAGGGGGCGGTTACAATGAGCAGTTCTTC.

The V gene is TRBV7-6, the J gene TRBJ2-1; perhaps TRBD2 as D (5 bases). Germline V gene lookup returns CDR1 SGHVS and CDR2 FNYEAQ. The CDR3 sequence is 13 residues long. Between the trimmed V and J ends, which lost 3 bases and 6 bases, there was a span of 9 bases. CDR3 sequence: CASSFERSNEQFF. The CDR3 nucleotides read TGTGCCAGCAGCTTTGAGCGGAGCAATGAGCAGTTCTTC.

The V call is TRBV27, the J call TRBJ1-2; 7 nucleotides match TRBD1. With V trimmed by 6 bases and J by 4 bases, 5 bases remained unmatched. CDR1 MNHEY and CDR2 SMNVEV come from the germline V gene (reference sequence). The CDR3 consists of 13 residues. In DNA, the CDR3 is TGTGCCAGCAGGCCGACAGGGATCTATGGCTACACCTTC. It yields the protein CASRPTGIYGYTF.

This clone occurred once. The chain carries TRBV28 and TRBJ1-5, with unresolved D. This CDR3 spans 13 amino acids. V lost 6 bases and J lost 4, with 10 bases in between. CDR1 and CDR2 from the germline V gene are MDHEN and SYDVKM. The chain's CDR3 is CASRYLGNQPQHF. CDR3 DNA sequence: TGTGCCAGCAGGTACTTAGGGAATCAGCCCCAGCATTTT.

The genes are TRBV7-2 and TRBJ1-5; 9 nucleotides line up with TRBD1. CDR1 is SGHTA and CDR2 is FQGNSA in the germline V gene. V gave up 5 bases and J gave up 1 base; unmatched junction bases: 6. The CDR3 spans 16 residues. The CDR3 here is CASSKTGTGSNQPQHF. Written as DNA, the CDR3 is TGTGCCAGCAGCAAAACCGGGACAGGGAGCAATCAGCCCCAGCATTTT.

Regarding this clone: Compared with germline, one end of the junction differs, possibly owing to a read error. The chain carries TRBV6-1 and TRBJ1-3; possible D gene TRBD1, 5 bases. Germline-derived CDR1 and CDR2 are MNHNS and SASEGT. This CDR3 region has 16 residues. Written as DNA, the CDR3 is TGTGCCAGCAGCGAAGCGGGGGTCGGGTCTGGAAACACCATATATTTT. Amino acids: CASSEAGVGSGNTIYF.

J is TRBJ2-3 and V is TRBV18, with 12 bases that match TRBD2. CDR1 KGHSH and CDR2 LQKENI come from the germline V gene. This CDR3 spans 18 amino acids. Trimming took 2 bases from V and 1 from J; bases not matched to a gene: 7. In DNA, the CDR3 is TGTGCCAGCTCACCAGCGACCCCTAGCGGGGGGGGCACAGATACGCAGTATTTT. Translated: CASSPATPSGGGTDTQYF.